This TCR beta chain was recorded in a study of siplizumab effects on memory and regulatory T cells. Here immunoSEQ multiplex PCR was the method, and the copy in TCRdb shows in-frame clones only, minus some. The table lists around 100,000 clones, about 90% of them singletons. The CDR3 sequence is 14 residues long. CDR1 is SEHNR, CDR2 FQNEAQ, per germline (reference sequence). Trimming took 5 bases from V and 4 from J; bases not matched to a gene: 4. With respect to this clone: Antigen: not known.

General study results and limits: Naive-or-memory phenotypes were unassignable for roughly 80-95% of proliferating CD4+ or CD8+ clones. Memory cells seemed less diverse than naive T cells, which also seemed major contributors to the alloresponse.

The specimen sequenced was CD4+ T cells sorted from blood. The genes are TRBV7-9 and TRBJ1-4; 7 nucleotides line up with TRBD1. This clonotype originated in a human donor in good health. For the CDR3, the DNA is TGTGCCAGCAGCGCGGACAGGATTAATGAAAAACTGTTTTTT. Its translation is CASSADRINEKLFF.